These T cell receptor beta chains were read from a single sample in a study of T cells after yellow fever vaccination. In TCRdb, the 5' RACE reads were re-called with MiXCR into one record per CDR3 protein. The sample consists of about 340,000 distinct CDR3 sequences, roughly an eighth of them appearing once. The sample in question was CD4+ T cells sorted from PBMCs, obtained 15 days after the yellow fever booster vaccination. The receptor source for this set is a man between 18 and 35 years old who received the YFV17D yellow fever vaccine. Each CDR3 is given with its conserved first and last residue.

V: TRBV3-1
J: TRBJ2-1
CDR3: CASSTSRGNNEQFF

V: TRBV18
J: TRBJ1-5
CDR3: CASSPLGGNQPQHF

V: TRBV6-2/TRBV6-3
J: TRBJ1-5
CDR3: CASSPHSTGVSVSNQPQHF

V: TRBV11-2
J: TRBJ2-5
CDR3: CASSGTPGETQYF

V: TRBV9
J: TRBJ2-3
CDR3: CASSVGGGLHDTQYF

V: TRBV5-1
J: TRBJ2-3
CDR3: CASSRTGKEDTQYF

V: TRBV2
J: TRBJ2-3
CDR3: CASRDYPGLPYF

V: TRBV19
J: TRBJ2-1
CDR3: CASTGDRDGYNEQFF

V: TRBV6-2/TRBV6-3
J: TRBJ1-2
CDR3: CASNHDLENYGYTF

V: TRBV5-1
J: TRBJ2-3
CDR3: CASSSGQGISTDTQYF

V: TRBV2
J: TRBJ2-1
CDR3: CASSVTAEVEQFF

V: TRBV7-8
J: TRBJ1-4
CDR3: CASSLPAQPNEKLFF

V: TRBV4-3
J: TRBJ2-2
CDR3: CASSQDRRTGELFF

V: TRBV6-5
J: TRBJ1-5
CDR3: CASSYSRNQPQHF

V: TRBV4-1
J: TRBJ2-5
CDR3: CASSQEVIDGWETQYF

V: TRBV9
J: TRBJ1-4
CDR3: CASSGQGLVEKLFF

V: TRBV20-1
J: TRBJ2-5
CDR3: CSATGTGALETQYF

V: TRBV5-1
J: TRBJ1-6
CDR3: CASSLDRVDYNSPLHF

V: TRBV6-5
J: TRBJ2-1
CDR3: CASSPGTSGNEQFF

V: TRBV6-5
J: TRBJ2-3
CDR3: CASRAFTDTQYF

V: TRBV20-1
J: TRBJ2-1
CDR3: CSAPPGGSYNEQFF

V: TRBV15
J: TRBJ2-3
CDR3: CATSIQADTQYF

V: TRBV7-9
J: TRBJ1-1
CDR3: CASGGQSGLNTEAFF

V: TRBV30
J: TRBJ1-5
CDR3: CAWTPFGTNNQPQHF

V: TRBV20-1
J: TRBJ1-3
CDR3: CSAPDVMSGNTIYF

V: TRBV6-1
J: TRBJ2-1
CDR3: CASSAQAGSYNEQFF

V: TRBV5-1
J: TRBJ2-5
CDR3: CASSLLDRRETQYF

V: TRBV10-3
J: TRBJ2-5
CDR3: CAISDVGGGQETQYF

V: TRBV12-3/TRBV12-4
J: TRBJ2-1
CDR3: CASSRRGRGFF

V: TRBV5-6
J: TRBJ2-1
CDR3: CASSLSGDNEQFF

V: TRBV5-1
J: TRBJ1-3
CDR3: CASSPSGNTIYF

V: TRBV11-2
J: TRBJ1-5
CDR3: CASSLVGTGQPQHF

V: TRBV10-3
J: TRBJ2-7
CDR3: CAISEGLAVSSYEQYF

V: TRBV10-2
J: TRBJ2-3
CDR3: CASRRFGSKTGNADTQYF

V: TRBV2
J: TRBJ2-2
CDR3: CASVRATGELFF

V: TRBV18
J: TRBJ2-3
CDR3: CASSPPGLAGRDTQYF

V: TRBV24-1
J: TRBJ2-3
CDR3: CATGSGDFTDTQYF